The source of this TCR beta chain is a study of PD-1 blockade in classical Hodgkin lymphoma. Points from the study as a whole: Complete responders matched newly diagnosed patients in baseline diversity.

Every patient had relapsed following autologous stem cell transplantation, and cohorts differed in brentuximab vedotin exposure. Concerning this clone: Its antigen is as yet unknown.

Profiling relied on immunoSEQ multiplex PCR, and the TCRdb table lists in-frame clones only, not all of them. The repertoire holds over 60,000 clones, with about 70% as singletons. The TCR comes from a human donor with classical Hodgkin lymphoma. Sequenced here: peripheral blood mononuclear cells (PBMCs), sampled before the second cycle of nivolumab.

The CDR3 DNA sequence: TGCGCCAGCAATTTCGGGACACCCTATGGCTACACCTTC. This sequence encodes CASNFGTPYGYTF. The J gene is TRBJ1-2, the V gene TRBV10-2; tentatively, D is TRBD1 (6 bases). From germline, CDR1 is WSHSY and CDR2 SAAADI. Trimming pared 7 bases from V and 4 bases from J, leaving 13 bases between. The CDR3 extends over 13 amino acids.